Listed below are T cell receptor beta chains from one sample, sequenced in a study of blood T cells in healthy people across ages. One entry per CDR3 protein results from TCRdb running MiXCR on the 5' RACE reads. This table holds approximately 1,000,000 distinct CDR3 sequences, less than 50% found once. The sequencing sample was made of blood. The origin of the receptors is an older woman in good health. CDR3s include the opening cysteine and the closing phenylalanine or tryptophan. The D gene is left open where the match is weak. The size of a clone is reported for some rows only, either as once, few or many, or as a class for expanded clones.

TRBV7-8	.	TRBJ1-5	.	TGTGCCAGCAGCTTATCTTTGGAGGCCGATAGCAATCAGCCCCAGCATTTT	CASSLSLEADSNQPQHF
TRBV20-1	.	TRBJ1-1	.	TGCAGTGCTAGAGTGACAGCCACACCACTCGAAGCTTTCTTT	CSARVTATPLEAFF
TRBV15	few	TRBJ1-1	.	TGTGCCACCAGTAGTAGACAGGCTAACACTGAAGCTTTCTTT	CATSSRQANTEAFF
TRBV7-8	few	TRBJ1-4	.	TGTGCCAGCAGCTTGGGGCGGGCTTGGGCGGATGAAAAACTGTTTTTT	CASSLGRAWADEKLFF
TRBV6-6	.	TRBJ2-1	TRBD1	TGTGCCAGCAGGTTCACCGGACAGGACAAAGCTGGGAATGAGCAGTTCTTC	CASRFTGQDKAGNEQFF
TRBV6-2/TRBV6-3	few	TRBJ1-5	.	TGTGCCAGCAGTTATACAGCCTGGGGCAATCAGCCCCAGCATTTT	CASSYTAWGNQPQHF
TRBV27	.	TRBJ1-2	TRBD1	TGTGCCAGCAGTTCCGGGCCCGGACAGGGGTACTATGGCTACACCTTC	CASSSGPGQGYYGYTF
TRBV29-1	few	TRBJ2-1	TRBD2	TGCAGCGTTGAAGGAGGGACTAGTGGGAGCGATGAGCAGTTCTTC	CSVEGGTSGSDEQFF
TRBV14	.	TRBJ2-7	TRBD2	TGTGCCAGCAGCCCTAAGCGGGAGAGCTACGAGCAGTACTTC	CASSPKRESYEQYF
TRBV5-1	.	TRBJ2-7	TRBD1	TGCGCCAGCGGCTTCGACAGGGGGATGGGCGAGCAGTACTTC	CASGFDRGMGEQYF
TRBV24-1	.	TRBJ2-5	.	TGTGCCACCAGTGCGGGGGAATGGAATGAGCAGTACTTC	CATSAGEWNEQYF
TRBV5-1	.	TRBJ1-2	TRBD1	TGCGCCAGCAGCTTGGGGGACAGGGTAATGGGTGGCTACACCTTC	CASSLGDRVMGGYTF
TRBV12-3/TRBV12-4	few	TRBJ2-1	TRBD2	TGTGCCAGCAGTTTGCGACTAGCGGTATACAATGAGCAGTTCTTC	CASSLRLAVYNEQFF
TRBV20-1	once	TRBJ2-1	TRBD2	TGCAGTGCTAGAGATAGGGGAGGGGATGAGCAGTTCTTC	CSARDRGGDEQFF
TRBV5-1	.	TRBJ1-4	.	TGCGCCAGCAGCCCCGGAGGGGGGGCGCGAACTAATGAAAAACTGTTTTTT	CASSPGGGARTNEKLFF
TRBV6-2/TRBV6-3	few	TRBJ1-5	.	TGTGCCAGCAGCCTCCCTCAGCAGGGCGATCAGCCCCAGCATTTT	CASSLPQQGDQPQHF
TRBV29-1	.	TRBJ2-5	TRBD1	TGCAGCGTTGGGGGGGGGACAGGGGGATTCAATGAGCAGTACTTC	CSVGGGTGGFNEQYF
TRBV11-2	few	TRBJ1-2	.	TGTGCCAGCAGCCCCTTCCCCGAACGTAACTATGGCTACACCTTC	CASSPFPERNYGYTF
TRBV7-8	.	TRBJ2-1	.	TGTGCCAGCAGCCCCCACTCTTCTGGGGGCAATGAGCAGTTCTTC	CASSPHSSGGNEQFF
TRBV10-2	once	TRBJ2-7	.	TGCGCCAGCAGTGAGTTAGGGACCGTTATAACCTACGAGCAGTACTTC	CASSELGTVITYEQYF
TRBV6-1	.	TRBJ2-7	.	TGTGCCAGCAGGGTGGGCCTCAGGGCCCCCTACGAGCAGTACTTC	CASRVGLRAPYEQYF
TRBV19	.	TRBJ2-4	.	TGTGCCAGTAGTATCCAAAACATTCAGTACTTC	CASSIQNIQYF
TRBV5-1	few	TRBJ2-5	TRBD2	TGCGCCAGCAGCGCCGGACTAGCGGAGACCCAGTACTTC	CASSAGLAETQYF
TRBV6-5	few	TRBJ2-5	.	TGTGCCAGCAGTTACTCGACGGCGGGTGGAGAGACCCAGTACTTC	CASSYSTAGGETQYF
TRBV6-6	.	TRBJ1-2	.	TGTGCCAGCACCCCCGTAAGCTGGGATGGCTACACCTTC	CASTPVSWDGYTF
TRBV21-1	once	TRBJ2-4	.	TGTGCCAGCGGAGGACAGGGAGTTGCCAAAAACATTCAGTACTTC	CASGGQGVAKNIQYF
TRBV2	.	TRBJ2-7	TRBD2	TGTGCCAGCAGTGAGACTAGCGGGAGGATAGGCGAGCAGTACTTC	CASSETSGRIGEQYF
TRBV4-1	.	TRBJ2-1	TRBD2	TGCGCCAGCAGCCGCGGGACTAGCTTACCCAACAATGAGCAGTTCTTC	CASSRGTSLPNNEQFF
TRBV11-2	.	TRBJ2-4	TRBD2	TGTGCCAGTCAACCCGGGACTAGCGGGACCAAACTAGCCAAAAACATTCAGTACTTC	CASQPGTSGTKLAKNIQYF
TRBV7-9	.	TRBJ2-7	.	TGTGCCAGCAGCTTGATCCCAGAAGGGCAGTACTTC	CASSLIPEGQYF
TRBV10-3	.	TRBJ2-3	TRBD1	TGTGCCATCTTGGGACAGGGGAGGACAGATACGCAGTATTTT	CAILGQGRTDTQYF
TRBV27	.	TRBJ2-2	.	TGTGCCAGCAAGGTGGATAGCGGGGAGCTGTTTTTT	CASKVDSGELFF
TRBV19	.	TRBJ1-5	.	TGTGCCAGTAGTATAGCGGGCGCAGATAATCAGCCCCAGCATTTT	CASSIAGADNQPQHF
TRBV20-1	.	TRBJ2-7	.	TGCAGTGCTAGAGATGCAGGGATCTACGAGCAGTACTTC	CSARDAGIYEQYF
TRBV29-1	.	TRBJ2-1	TRBD2	TGCAGCGTTGATAGAGCGGGAGGGCCCAATGAGCAGTTCTTC	CSVDRAGGPNEQFF
TRBV7-9	.	TRBJ2-5	TRBD1	TGTGCCAGCAGCCGTACACAGGGGACGACCCAGTACTTC	CASSRTQGTTQYF
TRBV7-9	.	TRBJ1-2	.	TGTGCCAGCAGGGAGGGGAGTTACTATGGCTACACCTTC	CASREGSYYGYTF
TRBV20-1	.	TRBJ2-7	.	TGCAGTGCTGAACCCGCACAGGACAGATGGGCCTACGAGCAGTACTTC	CSAEPAQDRWAYEQYF
TRBV12-3/TRBV12-4	.	TRBJ2-7	TRBD2	TGTGCCAGCAGTTCTTCTAGCGGGAGATACGAGCAGTACTTC	CASSSSSGRYEQYF
TRBV5-6	few	TRBJ1-5	.	TGTGCCAGCAGCGGGGGGACGTTTAATCAGCCCCAGCATTTT	CASSGGTFNQPQHF
TRBV20-1	.	TRBJ2-4	TRBD1	TGCAGTGCTAGATCTTCCCCGACAGGGGTGGAAGAGCAGTACTTC	CSARSSPTGVEEQYF
TRBV29-1	.	TRBJ2-7	TRBD1	TGCAGCGTGAAGGGACAGAGTTCCTACGAGCAGTACTTC	CSVKGQSSYEQYF